This TCR beta chain emerged from a study of regulatory T cells in long-lasting Graves disease. This clonotype was picked up many times. Deletions cut 6 bases from V and 1 base from J, with 12 bases between. This CDR3 is built from 14 residues. Germline V gene lookup returns CDR1 MDHEN and CDR2 SYDVKM. Sequencing libraries for TCR beta were prepared with iRepertoire HTBI primers and Arm-PCR of CDR3 regions. MiXCR, applied by TCRdb to the multiplex PCR reads, yields one record per CDR3 protein. The sample holds 360,000 or so distinct CDR3 sequences, 10% to 15% seen once. The time point here: newly diagnosed GD, antithyroid drugs for less than 3 months. Generation of the TCR library employed RNA extracted from PBMCs. These data are also associated with another study on T cells in Graves' hyperthyroidism and ophthalmopathy.

The material was peripheral blood mononuclear cells (PBMCs), obtained at new diagnosis, from a patient treated with antithyroid drugs. This TCR was sampled from a woman between 18 and 29 years old with Graves disease. This sequence joins TRBV28 and TRBJ2-5; D is perhaps TRBD2 (6 bases). The CDR3 sequence: CASRRTLAQETQYF. In DNA form, the CDR3 reads TGTGCCAGCAGAAGGACACTAGCCCAAGAGACCCAGTACTTC.